One and the same sample provided the 17 T cell receptor beta chains below, sequenced in a study of cytomegalovirus exposure and HLA in healthy donors. Vbeta (60) and Jbeta (13) primers were used in the PCR. Produced via immunoSEQ multiplex PCR; TCRdb's table is partial and in-frame only. The sample records around 140,000 clones, roughly 9% being singletons. The specimen was PBMCs. The receptors come from a woman aged 35 to 49 in good health and CMV-seropositive.

The chain's CDR3 is CASSPGHLQVGAFF. The CDR3 DNA reads TGTGCCAGCAGTCCCGGCCATCTCCAGGTGGGAGCTTTCTTT. The genes are TRBV6-6 and TRBJ1-1; no definite D call. The CDR3 is 14 amino acids. Germline V gene sequence: CDR1 MNHNY, CDR2 SVGAGI (reference sequence). Trimming took 5 bases from V and 10 from J, leaving 20 bases between them.

V usage is TRBV2 and J usage is TRBJ1-1; D perhaps matches TRBD1 (6 bases). Germline V gene data show CDR1 as SNHLY and CDR2 as FYNNEI. Trimming pared 7 bases from V and 8 bases from J, leaving 17 bases between. The CDR3 has 13 residues. CDR3: CASNPYLQGEAFF. CDR3 nucleotide sequence: TGTGCCAGCAACCCGTACCTACAGGGAGAAGCTTTCTTT.

This clone appeared many times. The chain couples TRBV9 to TRBJ2-3; 8 bases map to TRBD2. The V and J ends lost 0 bases and 0 bases, in that order; junction bases with no gene match: 6. The CDR3 is made up of 17 amino acids. CDR1 SGDLS and CDR2 YYNGEE come from the germline V gene. CDR3 in DNA: TGTGCCAGCAGCGTAGCGGGGGGGCTTGATAGCACAGATACGCAGTATTTT. The encoded protein is CASSVAGGLDSTDTQYF.

The J gene is TRBJ1-6, the V gene TRBV7-2, with 10 positions matching TRBD1. Trimming at V came to 5 bases and at J to 9 bases, leaving 10 bases not matched to a gene. Germline CDR1 and CDR2: SGHTA and FQGNSA. The length of the CDR3 is 16 residues. CDR3 bases: TGTGCCAGCAGCCCCCGGACAGGGGGGATCGGTTCACCCCTCCACTTT. It specifies CASSPRTGGIGSPLHF.

The sample holds a few counts of this clone. The rearrangement joins TRBV6-5 to TRBJ1-3, with D unclear. V lost 2 bases, J lost 0 bases, and 8 bases lay in between. Germline CDR1 reads MNHEY; CDR2 reads SVGAGI. This CDR3 has 15 residues. CDR3 loop: CASSYGSGSGNTIYF. CDR3 sequence (DNA): TGTGCCAGCAGTTACGGTAGCGGCTCTGGAAACACCATATATTTT.

This clone was seen more than once but under ten times. The chain joins TRBV18 to TRBJ2-2; D unclear. The germline V and J ends were trimmed by 3 bases and 0 bases, with 17 bases remaining between them. Germline-derived CDR1 and CDR2 are KGHSH and LQKENI. The CDR3 is 18 amino acids. CDR3 protein: CASSPVSHAEANTGELFF. The CDR3 DNA follows: TGTGCCAGCTCACCCGTTTCCCACGCGGAAGCGAACACCGGGGAGCTGTTTTTT.

In this sample, this clone turned up a few times. V is TRBV10-3 and J is TRBJ2-1; a weak D match, TRBD1 (7 bases). The V end lost 6 bases, the J end lost 1 base, and 10 bases lay between the germline ends. This CDR3 comprises 14 residues. The germline V gene encodes CDR1 ENHRY and CDR2 SYGVKD. CDR3 protein: CAIRAGGSYNEQFF. As DNA, the CDR3 is TGTGCCATCAGGGCAGGGGGGTCCTACAATGAGCAGTTCTTC.

The chain is built from TRBV11-2 and TRBJ2-1; 8 positions match TRBD2. Looked up from germline, CDR1 is SGHAT and CDR2 is FQNNGV. This CDR3 is 15 amino acids long. V was pared by 1 base and J by 4 bases, with 3 bases of the junction left unmatched. The CDR3: CASSLGAGGYNEQFF. CDR3 DNA: TGTGCCAGCAGCTTAGGGGCGGGGGGTTACAATGAGCAGTTCTTC.

In this sample, this clone turned up a few times. The rearrangement links TRBV29-1 to TRBJ1-2; 7 bases line up with TRBD1. Looked up from germline, CDR1 is SQVTM and CDR2 is ANQGSEA. The J segment lost 4 bases and the V segment lost 4 bases, leaving 9 bases of the junction unmatched. The CDR3 is 14 residues long. This CDR3 reads CSVGSGGMGYGYTF. CDR3 bases: TGCAGCGTTGGATCAGGGGGGATGGGCTATGGCTACACCTTC.

V gene TRBV5-1 combines with J gene TRBJ2-7; TRBD2 matches at 8 bases. Germline CDR1 SGHRS, CDR2 YFSETQ. V shed 2 bases and J 7 bases; nucleotides not matched to a gene: 17. The CDR3 has 17 amino acids. The CDR3 here is CASSFSFGGGTMMEQYF. The CDR3 DNA is TGCGCCAGCAGCTTCTCTTTTGGCGGGGGGACGATGATGGAGCAGTACTTC.

This chain connects TRBV5-1 to TRBJ2-3; D is possibly TRBD2 (6 bases). CDR1 and CDR2 from the germline V gene are SGHRS and YFSETQ. The CDR3 sequence is 15 residues long. The V end was cut by 0 bases, the J end by 8 bases, with 16 bases between. CDR3 in amino acids: CASSLAGQGGPTQYF. The CDR3 DNA reads TGCGCCAGCAGCTTGGCCGGGCAGGGAGGCCCTACGCAGTATTTT.

The chain couples TRBV6-1 to TRBJ1-1, with 10 bases that match TRBD1. Losses at the gene ends were 9 bases for V and 3 bases for J; bases not matched to a gene: 4. Germline V CDR1 and CDR2: MNHNS, SASEGT. The CDR3 runs 13 residues. CDR3 sequence: CASPGTGDTEAFF. DNA of the CDR3: TGTGCCAGTCCCGGGACAGGGGACACTGAAGCTTTCTTT.

V is TRBV4-2 and J is TRBJ2-6, with D possibly being TRBD2 (6 bases). The germline V gene has CDR1 LGHNA and CDR2 YNFKEQ. Trimming took off 3 bases at V and 2 bases at J, with 11 bases between the two ends. This CDR3 is 16 amino acids long. CDR3 amino acids: CASSQTGGAGANVLTF. The CDR3 DNA sequence: TGTGCCAGCAGCCAGACGGGCGGGGCTGGGGCCAACGTCCTGACTTTC.

This rearrangement joins TRBV5-4 to TRBJ2-2; a weak D match, TRBD2 (5 bases). The CDR3 totals 15 residues. The V and J ends lost 0 bases and 2 bases respectively, with 8 bases between them. In germline, CDR1 is SGHNT, CDR2 YYREEE (reference sequence). The CDR3 reads CASSLGLTNTGELFF. The CDR3 DNA reads TGTGCCAGCAGCTTGGGACTAACCAACACCGGGGAGCTGTTTTTT. The complete variable domain, with remaining parts taken from reference TRBV5-4 and TRBJ2-2, reads ETGVTQSPTHLIKTRGQQVTLRCSSQSGHNTVSWYQQALGQGPQFIFQYYREEENGRGNFPPRFSGLQFPNYSSELNVNALELDDSALYLCASSLGLTNTGELFFGEGSRLTVL.

The sample holds a few counts of this clone. This chain connects TRBV29-1 to TRBJ2-3, with TRBD1 matching over 7 bases. CDR3 length: 13 residues. Germline V gene sequence: CDR1 SQVTM, CDR2 ANQGSEA. Trimming removed 5 bases from V and 7 bases from J; junction bases left unmatched: 9. CDR3 coding DNA: TGCAGCGTTTCGACAGGGATCTCATATACGCAGTATTTT. Translated: CSVSTGISYTQYF.

This clone was seen a few times. V usage is TRBV2 and J usage is TRBJ1-2; D perhaps matches TRBD1 (5 bases). Per the germline V gene, CDR1 is SNHLY and CDR2 is FYNNEI. This CDR3 has 14 amino acids. V lost 1 base to trimming and J lost 7 bases, with 13 bases between them. The CDR3 is CASSEVGAETGYTF. Written as DNA, the CDR3 is TGTGCCAGCAGTGAAGTAGGGGCCGAGACTGGCTACACCTTC.

V usage is TRBV5-1 and J usage is TRBJ2-2; D is undetermined. The V end lost 1 base, the J end lost 6 bases, and 10 bases lay between the germline ends. CDR1 is SGHRS and CDR2 is YFSETQ in the germline V gene. The CDR3 is 14 amino acids. CDR3 in DNA: TGCGCCAGCAGCTTGACAGAAGGCCCCGGGGAGCTGTTTTTT. Residues: CASSLTEGPGELFF.